The 29 T cell receptor beta chains below come from one sample, sequenced in a study of blood T cell repertoires in COVID-19. Only in-frame clones appear in the TCRdb table, and some are missing; sequencing was by immunoSEQ multiplex PCR. The sample comprises 250,000 to 350,000 clones, around nine tenths of which are singletons, and around 2.5% rests with the top ten. The source material was PBMCs or T cells enriched from blood (not recorded which). These receptors were obtained from a man between 60 and 70 years old who had recovered from COVID-19.

This rearrangement joins TRBV5-4 to TRBJ1-1, with 7 nucleotides matching TRBD1. CDR1 SGHNT and CDR2 YYREEE come from the germline V gene (reference sequence). The CDR3 runs 17 residues. Germline trimming cut 0 bases from V and 0 bases from J; bases unmatched to any gene: 8. The CDR3 loop reads CASSLGLQGNMNTEAFF. The CDR3 coding sequence is TGTGCCAGCAGCTTGGGACTACAGGGGAACATGAACACTGAAGCTTTCTTT.

V gene TRBV18 combines with J gene TRBJ1-6; the D is unclear. The germline V gene encodes CDR1 KGHSH and CDR2 LQKENI. Trimming removed 2 bases from V and 0 bases from J, with 8 bases in between. The CDR3 runs to 16 residues. In DNA, the CDR3 is TGTGCCAGCTCACCAACTACAAGCTCCTATAATTCACCCCTCCACTTT. This codes for CASSPTTSSYNSPLHF.

The V and J genes are TRBV6-2 or TRBV6-3 and TRBJ2-7; the D gene is possibly TRBD2 (6 bases). Germline CDR1 MNHEY, CDR2 SVGEGT. This CDR3 region has 16 residues. V was clipped by 6 bases and J by 2 bases, with 20 bases between them. The CDR3 loop reads CASSPKLASVAYEQYF. DNA of the CDR3: TGTGCCAGCAGCCCTAAGTTGGCTAGCGTTGCCTACGAGCAGTACTTC.

The gene calls are TRBV5-4 and TRBJ1-3; no firm D call. V was pared by 1 base and J by 0 bases, with 11 bases between. Looked up from germline, CDR1 is SGHNT and CDR2 is YYREEE (reference sequence). The CDR3 is 16 amino acids. The CDR3 bases are TGTGCCAGCAGCTTGACGTTAGCCCCCTCTGGAAACACCATATATTTT. It specifies CASSLTLAPSGNTIYF.

This clone has just one count. The chain has TRBV7-8 and TRBJ2-1; 8 positions agree with TRBD2. Germline lookup yields CDR1 SGHVS and CDR2 FQNEAQ. V shed 5 bases and J 0 bases; nucleotides not matched to a gene: 9. This CDR3 is 17 amino acids long. The CDR3 loop is CASSPYREGGSYNEQFF. The CDR3 DNA follows: TGTGCCAGCAGCCCTTATCGGGAGGGTGGCTCCTACAATGAGCAGTTCTTC. The whole variable domain, filled in from reference TRBV7-8 and TRBJ2-1, reads GAGVSQSPRYKVAKRGQDVALRCDPISGHVSLFWYQQALGQGPEFLTYFQNEAQLDKSGLPSDRFFAERPEGSVSTLKIQRTQQEDSAVYLCASSPYREGGSYNEQFFGPGTRLTVL.

DNA for the CDR3: TGTGCCAGCAGCTTACTAGGGGGCGGTTCGAACACCGGGGAGCTGTTTTTT. Amino acid sequence: CASSLLGGGSNTGELFF. The chain carries TRBV7-3 and TRBJ2-2; the match to TRBD1 covers 7 bases. Germline V gives CDR1 SGHTA, CDR2 FQGTGA. This CDR3 contains 17 residues. Trimming removed 2 bases from V and 0 bases from J; junction bases left unmatched: 6.

V usage is TRBV9 and J usage is TRBJ2-4; 8 nucleotides line up with TRBD1. The length of the CDR3 is 14 residues. The germline V gene has CDR1 SGDLS and CDR2 YYNGEE. V lost 6 bases and J lost 2; bases outside the gene matches: 4. This chain's CDR3 is CASTQGATKNIQYF. The CDR3 nucleotides are TGTGCCAGCACCCAGGGGGCCACCAAAAACATTCAGTACTTC.

The CDR3, as DNA: TGTGCCAGCAGCGCGGGACTTGACTACGAGCAGTACTTC. Its protein product is CASSAGLDYEQYF. V usage is TRBV9 and J usage is TRBJ2-7, with a weak D call TRBD2 (6 bases). Between the trimmed V and J ends, which lost 3 bases and 3 bases, there was a span of 10 bases. The CDR3 consists of 13 residues. Germline values: CDR1 SGDLS, CDR2 YYNGEE.

This chain connects TRBV5-6 to TRBJ2-5; 9 bases align to TRBD1. Germline lookup yields CDR1 SGHDT and CDR2 YYEEEE. CDR3 length equals 17 residues. V trimming: 4 bases; J trimming: 2 bases; junction bases outside the gene matches: 12. The CDR3 DNA reads TGTGCCAGCAGCATAACCGGGACAGGGTTTGTTCAAGAGACCCAGTACTTC. Translated, it gives CASSITGTGFVQETQYF.

This clone was seen just once. The rearrangement joins TRBV27 to TRBJ1-3; a weak D match, TRBD1 (6 bases). The CDR3 loop spans 15 amino acids. V was pared by 6 bases and J by 2 bases, with 14 bases between. Germline-derived CDR1 and CDR2 are MNHEY and SMNVEV (reference sequence). The chain's CDR3 is CASSLQGEAGNTIYF. In DNA, the CDR3 is TGTGCCAGCAGCCTACAGGGTGAAGCTGGAAACACCATATATTTT.

The J gene is TRBJ1-4, the V gene TRBV5-1; 9 bases are shared with TRBD1. Unmatched junction bases numbered 18, after V lost 4 bases and J lost 2 bases. The CDR3 is made up of 20 amino acids. Germline CDR1 is SGHRS and CDR2 is YFSETQ. For the CDR3, the DNA is TGCGCCAGCAGCCCCGCGGGGCGGAACAGGGGGCATTTGACTAATGAAAAACTGTTTTTT. It specifies CASSPAGRNRGHLTNEKLFF.

The V gene is TRBV5-5, the J gene TRBJ2-5; 9 bases align to TRBD1. V was pared by 2 bases and J by 5 bases, with 4 bases of the junction left unmatched. The CDR3 spans 14 residues. Germline V gene data show CDR1 as SGHKS and CDR2 as YYEKEE (reference sequence). CDR3 loop: CASSLQGARETQYF. The DNA for the CDR3 is TGTGCCAGCAGCTTACAGGGGGCTCGGGAGACCCAGTACTTC.

This clone was detected only once. This rearrangement joins TRBV7-2 to TRBJ1-5; D gene unclear. The ends were cut back, 5 bases at V and 5 bases at J, with 10 bases in the middle. This CDR3 region has 13 residues. The germline gives CDR1 SGHTA, CDR2 FQGNSA. The CDR3 sequence is CASSAWSDQPQHF. In DNA form, the CDR3 reads TGTGCCAGCAGCGCTTGGTCAGATCAGCCCCAGCATTTT.

The chain recombines TRBV3-1 (or the pseudogene TRBV3-2) with TRBJ1-1; no clear D. The CDR3 is made up of 12 amino acids. The germline V gene has CDR1 LGHDT and CDR2 YNNKEL (reference sequence). The CDR3 is CATGRAGTEAFF. DNA of the CDR3: TGTGCGACTGGGAGAGCAGGCACTGAAGCTTTCTTT.

The chain combines TRBV7-2 with TRBJ1-4, with 7 bases identical to TRBD1. The CDR3 sequence is 14 residues long. Germline CDR1 reads SGHTA; CDR2 reads FQGNSA. With V trimmed by 6 bases and J by 5 bases, 6 bases remained unmatched. This CDR3 is CASRLTGQNEKLFF. The CDR3 nucleotides read TGTGCCAGCAGATTGACAGGGCAGAATGAAAAACTGTTTTTT.

The genes are TRBV7-8 and TRBJ1-5, with D hard to call. Germline V lookup: CDR1 SGHVS, CDR2 FQNEAQ. The germline V and J ends were trimmed by 3 bases and 3 bases, with 21 bases remaining between them. CDR3 length: 18 residues. CDR3 protein: CASSFYGREELDNQPQHF. The DNA for the CDR3 is TGTGCCAGCAGCTTCTACGGGCGGGAAGAACTTGACAATCAGCCCCAGCATTTT.

The gene calls are TRBV27 and TRBJ1-5, with TRBD1 matching 7 bases. This CDR3 has 13 amino acids. Germline CDR1 is MNHEY and CDR2 is SMNVEV (reference sequence). The trim removed 5 bases at V and 3 bases at J, leaving 1 base unmatched. The CDR3 bases are TGTGCCAGCAGTGGGACAGTCAATCAGCCCCAGCATTTT. Residues: CASSGTVNQPQHF.

The V gene is TRBV7-2, the J gene TRBJ2-3, with D perhaps TRBD1 (6 bases). Trimming took off 5 bases at V and 4 bases at J, with 16 bases between the two ends. Germline CDR1 SGHTA, CDR2 FQGNSA. The CDR3 has 15 amino acids. The CDR3 here is CASSGAQGNADTQYF. CDR3 in DNA: TGTGCCAGCAGCGGAGCACAGGGTAACGCAGATACGCAGTATTTT.

This clone has a handful of counts. The rearrangement joins TRBV11-2 to TRBJ1-3; possibly TRBD1 for D (5 bases). The CDR3 has 16 amino acids. Germline assignment: CDR1 SGHAT and CDR2 FQNNGV. V was clipped by 5 bases and J by 4 bases, with 18 bases between them. The CDR3 coding sequence is TGTGCCAGCAGCCCTTTGCAGTTCAGGGCGGGAAACACCATATATTTT. As protein: CASSPLQFRAGNTIYF.

The genes are TRBV7-3 and TRBJ1-2; 7 nucleotides agree with TRBD1. Per germline, CDR1 SGHTA and CDR2 FQGTGA. Trimming at V came to 2 bases and at J to 6 bases, leaving 9 bases not matched to a gene. CDR3 length: 15 residues. CDR3 in DNA: TGTGCCAGCAGCTTAGACCCTCAGGGGACAGATGGCTACACCTTC. Its translation is CASSLDPQGTDGYTF.

This chain connects TRBV10-3 to TRBJ1-5, with unresolved D. The length of the CDR3 is 13 residues. CDR1 is ENHRY, CDR2 SYGVKD, per germline. V dropped 6 bases and J dropped 5 bases, with 11 bases sitting between them. CDR3 region: CAIRISVDQPQHF. DNA for the CDR3: TGTGCCATCAGGATATCGGTCGATCAGCCCCAGCATTTT.

The chain combines TRBV6-5 with TRBJ2-1; TRBD2 agrees at 7 bases. Germline trimming cut 6 bases from V and 0 bases from J; bases unmatched to any gene: 5. CDR1 is MNHEY and CDR2 is SVGAGI in the germline V gene. The CDR3 is made up of 15 amino acids. As DNA, the CDR3 is TGTGCCAGCAGGCAAGCGGGAAGCTCCTACAATGAGCAGTTCTTC. Protein product: CASRQAGSSYNEQFF.

V usage is TRBV3-1 (or the pseudogene TRBV3-2) and J usage is TRBJ1-1, with 7 positions matching TRBD1. Germline V lookup: CDR1 LGHDT, CDR2 YNNKEL (reference sequence). This CDR3 spans 16 amino acids. The V and J ends lost 1 base and 5 bases, in that order; junction bases with no gene match: 10. Written as DNA, the CDR3 is TGTGCCAGCAGCCAAGGGATTGTGGCAGGGGGGACTGAAGCTTTCTTT. Residues: CASSQGIVAGGTEAFF.

The rearrangement joins TRBV28 to TRBJ1-3; D gene unclear. Trimming took 6 bases from V and 0 from J, leaving 15 bases between them. CDR3 length: 16 residues. CDR1 is MDHEN and CDR2 is SYDVKM in the germline V gene. The CDR3 region is CASSSAAASSGNTIYF. The DNA for the CDR3 is TGTGCCAGCAGCAGCGCAGCCGCCAGCTCTGGAAACACCATATATTTT.

In nucleotides, the CDR3 is TGTGCCAGCAGCTCACAGGGAGTTACTGAAGCTTTCTTT. This sequence encodes CASSSQGVTEAFF. The rearrangement links TRBV11-1 to TRBJ1-1, with a weak D call TRBD1 (6 bases). Per the germline V gene, CDR1 is SGHAT and CDR2 is FQDESV (reference sequence). The CDR3 covers 13 residues. Trimming cost V 4 bases and J 5 bases, with 11 bases left between them.

The rearrangement uses TRBV4-3 and TRBJ1-4, with TRBD1 matching 7 bases. This CDR3 contains 15 residues. Germline V CDR1 and CDR2: LGHNA, YSLEER. V gave up 3 bases and J gave up 5 bases; unmatched junction bases: 6. CDR3 amino acids: CASSHTTGRNEKLFF. DNA for the CDR3: TGCGCCAGCAGCCACACGACAGGGCGGAATGAAAAACTGTTTTTT.

There are a few counts of this clone. The rearrangement uses TRBV7-9 and TRBJ1-6; D is unresolved. This CDR3 spans 18 amino acids. The germline V gene has CDR1 SEHNR and CDR2 FQNEAQ (reference sequence). V was cut by 10 bases and J by 0 bases, with 22 bases left in between. The CDR3 sequence is CATKPLPWYSSYNSPLHF. The CDR3 DNA reads as TGTGCCACCAAGCCCCTCCCATGGTACAGCTCCTATAATTCACCCCTCCACTTT.

CDR3: CASSVLGGSGADTQYF. CDR3 DNA sequence: TGTGCCAGCAGCGTATTAGGGGGATCTGGGGCAGATACGCAGTATTTT. The genes are TRBV9 and TRBJ2-3, with a tentative D call TRBD1 (6 bases). V shed 1 base and J shed 4 bases, with 16 bases lying between them. Germline loops: CDR1 SGDLS, CDR2 YYNGEE. The CDR3 is made up of 16 amino acids.

This clone was recorded once. V gene TRBV25-1 combines with J gene TRBJ1-2; D not resolved. The CDR3 sequence is 11 residues long. CDR1 and CDR2 (germline): MGHDK, SYGVNS. V dropped 4 bases and J dropped 6 bases, with 6 bases sitting between them. The CDR3 loop is CASSASDGYTF. The DNA of the CDR3 is TGTGCCAGCAGTGCTAGTGATGGCTACACCTTC.